The 20 T cell receptor beta chains listed next were all sequenced from one sample in a study of T cell repertoires in cytomegalovirus infection (dated by TCRdb to about 2019). These TCRs are of unknown antigen specificity. The treatment or condition label for this specimen denotes: in vitro stimulation with specific CMV peptide epitopes to enrich CMV-specific T cells. Sequencing was carried out with an Illumina HiSeq 1500. TCRdb reworked the public reads: Q25 trimming with fastp, MiXCR clone assembly, productive beta chains retained. Every distinct CDR3 protein forms one entry, paired with its most common genes and DNA. A total of 650,000 to 850,000 distinct CDR3 sequences appear in this sample, 29% of them only once. Roughly 14% of the sample is taken by the ten largest. The sequencing used cultured CD8+ T cells from PBMCs, collected from culture after CMV antigen stimulation. Every receptor here comes from a human donor in good health (CMV status not recorded). Some clones in this sample may be carry-over from other donors' samples.

This chain joins TRBV3-1 and TRBJ2-5; D remains unclear. The CDR3 extends over 14 amino acids. The ends were cut back, 1 base at V and 2 bases at J, with 8 bases in the middle. Germline-derived CDR1 and CDR2 are LGHDT and YNNKEL (reference sequence). The CDR3 loop is CASSQGARQETQYF. The CDR3 coding sequence is TGTGCCAGCAGCCAAGGAGCCAGACAAGAGACCCAGTACTTC.

The chain is built from TRBV19 and TRBJ2-1, with D tentatively TRBD2 (5 bases). V shed 5 bases and J shed 10 bases, with 9 bases lying between them. Germline CDR1 LNHDA, CDR2 SQIVND (reference sequence). The CDR3 contains 11 residues. Here the CDR3 DNA reads TGTGCCAGTAGTGGATCGGGGGAGCAGTTCTTC. Translated: CASSGSGEQFF.

The sample holds a few counts of this clonotype. The rearrangement uses TRBV12-3 or TRBV12-4 and TRBJ2-7; 9 bases line up with TRBD1. The CDR3 has 16 residues. V shed 3 bases and J 5 bases; nucleotides not matched to a gene: 11. CDR3 nucleotide sequence: TGTGCCAGCAGTTTTTTTGTTGGGACAGGGTCCCACGAGCAGTACGTC. Translation gives CASSFFVGTGSHEQYV.

V and J are TRBV6-2 or TRBV6-3 and TRBJ1-2, with D unclear. The CDR3 is 13 residues long. Looked up from germline, CDR1 is MNHEY and CDR2 is SVGEGT. V lost 6 bases to trimming and J lost 4 bases, with 12 bases between them. CDR3 DNA: TGTGCCAGCAGCCTAAATGAGGGCTATGGCTACACCTTC. Amino acid sequence: CASSLNEGYGYTF.

This clonotype has a handful of counts. The chain uses TRBV20-1 and TRBJ2-1; the match to TRBD1 covers 10 bases. The germline gives CDR1 DFQATT, CDR2 SNEGSKA (reference sequence). The CDR3 extends over 16 amino acids. V lost 4 bases to trimming and J lost 1 base; unmatched junction nucleotides: 7. CDR3 coding DNA: TGCAGTGCTACAGAAACGGGACAGGGGTCCTACAATGAGCAGTTCTTC. It encodes CSATETGQGSYNEQFF.

This clonotype was seen many times. The rearrangement uses TRBV6-1 and TRBJ1-1; D remains unclear. The CDR3 runs 12 residues. V lost 2 bases and J lost 4, with 5 bases in between. Germline V CDR1 and CDR2: MNHNS, SASEGT. In DNA form, the CDR3 reads TGTGCCAGCAGTGAATCGGGCACTGAAGCTTTCTTT. It translates to CASSESGTEAFF.

The table lists this clonotype with a few counts. This chain joins TRBV6-5 and TRBJ2-1, with D perhaps matching TRBD2 (5 bases). CDR1 and CDR2 (germline): MNHEY, SVGAGI. Trimming stripped 0 bases from V and 2 bases from J, with 5 bases between. CDR3 length equals 14 residues. The CDR3 loop reads CASSYSEAYNEQFF. The DNA of the CDR3 is TGTGCCAGCAGTTACTCGGAGGCCTACAATGAGCAGTTCTTC.

The chain couples TRBV20-1 to TRBJ1-2; D perhaps matches TRBD1 (5 bases). This CDR3 has 15 residues. V was clipped by 6 bases and J by 4 bases, with 21 bases between them. Per germline, CDR1 DFQATT and CDR2 SNEGSKA (reference sequence). This CDR3 reads CSASKQVARGYGYTF. Here the CDR3 DNA reads TGCAGTGCCTCCAAACAGGTCGCAAGAGGCTATGGCTACACCTTC.

The chain recombines TRBV28 with TRBJ1-1; no clear D gene. V dropped 5 bases and J dropped 8 bases, with 18 bases sitting between them. Germline lookup yields CDR1 MDHEN and CDR2 SYDVKM. This CDR3 has 14 residues. The CDR3 loop is CASSLGSPTSEAFF. CDR3 nucleotides: TGTGCCAGCAGTCTCGGCAGTCCGACTTCGGAAGCTTTCTTT. Looking up the rest from reference TRBV28 and TRBJ1-1 gives the full variable domain: DVKVTQSSRYLVKRTGEKVFLECVQDMDHENMFWYRQDPGLGLRLIYFSYDVKMKEKGDIPEGYSVSREKKERFSLILESASTNQTSMYLCASSLGSPTSEAFFGQGTRLTVV.

CDR3 sequence reads: CASSYGQAGSNYGYTF. CDR3 coding DNA: TGTGCCAGCAGTTACGGGCAGGCAGGCTCAAACTATGGCTACACCTTC. The chain couples TRBV6-8 to TRBJ1-2; D uncertain. V was trimmed by 2 bases and J by 2 bases, leaving 15 bases between them. Germline lookup yields CDR1 MNHGY and CDR2 SAAAGT. The CDR3 is made up of 16 amino acids.

The V gene is TRBV28, the J gene TRBJ2-7; either TRBD1 or TRBD2 may supply D (5 bases each). V lost 3 bases, J lost 4 bases, and 13 bases lay in between. This CDR3 is 14 amino acids long. From germline, CDR1 is MDHEN and CDR2 SYDVKM. The CDR3 sequence is CASSLGDGRYEQYV. For the CDR3, the DNA is TGTGCCAGCAGTTTGGGGGACGGTCGATACGAGCAGTACGTC.

This clonotype was seen a handful of times. This chain uses TRBV4-3 with TRBJ2-2, with D uncertain. Germline V gene lookup returns CDR1 LGHNA and CDR2 YSLEER. CDR3 length: 15 residues. V was pared by 0 bases and J by 1 base, with 6 bases between. The CDR3 DNA sequence: TGCGCCAGCAGCCAAGAGACGGGGAACACCGGGGAGCTGTTTTTT. It is translated as CASSQETGNTGELFF.

The sample holds a few counts of this clonotype. The gene calls are TRBV19 and TRBJ2-1; D unresolved. Germline CDR1 and CDR2: LNHDA and SQIVND (reference sequence). The V end lost 0 bases, the J end lost 4 bases, and 7 bases lay between the germline ends. The CDR3 has 14 amino acids. CDR3 protein: CASSIDLGYNEQFF. DNA of the CDR3: TGTGCCAGTAGTATAGATTTGGGGTACAATGAGCAGTTCTTC.

In this sample, this clonotype turned up many times. The V call is TRBV7-6, the J call TRBJ2-6; D remains ambiguous. Germline V lookup: CDR1 SGHVS, CDR2 FNYEAQ. With 7 bases removed from V and 2 bases from J, the gap between germline ends came to 6 bases. This CDR3 is built from 13 residues. As DNA, the CDR3 is TGTGCCAGCACAAATACTGGGGCCAACGTCCTGACTTTC. The encoded protein is CASTNTGANVLTF.

This clonotype has more than one count but fewer than ten. The chain joins TRBV10-3 to TRBJ2-2, with 12 bases aligning to TRBD1. CDR3 size: 19 residues. Unmatched junction bases numbered 9, after V lost 4 bases and J lost 0 bases. From germline, CDR1 is ENHRY and CDR2 SYGVKD. The CDR3 reads CAISVFGTGGPPNTGELFF. CDR3 coding DNA: TGTGCCATCAGTGTGTTCGGGACAGGGGGCCCCCCGAACACCGGGGAGCTGTTTTTT.

The chain couples TRBV6-1 to TRBJ1-1; D uncertain. Germline CDR1 and CDR2: MNHNS and SASEGT. The CDR3 totals 13 residues. The V gene lost 5 bases and the J gene lost 5 bases, with 12 bases spanning the gap. The CDR3 reads CASSYVPGTEAFF. As DNA, the CDR3 is TGTGCCAGCAGTTACGTCCCGGGGACTGAAGCTTTCTTT.

This clonotype was counted a few times. The chain recombines TRBV6-1 with TRBJ1-1, with 9 bases lining up with TRBD1. Germline CDR1 reads MNHNS; CDR2 reads SASEGT. CDR3 length: 14 residues. J gave up 1 base and V 6 bases, and 3 bases lay outside the gene matches. CDR3 bases: TGTGCCAGCAGGGTACAGGGGGCGAACACTGAAGCTTTCTTT. This encodes CASRVQGANTEAFF.

The chain uses TRBV5-6 and TRBJ1-2; no clear D gene. The germline V gene encodes CDR1 SGHDT and CDR2 YYEEEE. The CDR3 consists of 16 residues. Trimming shortened V by 0 bases and J by 1 base, and 13 bases separated the two germline ends. CDR3 sequence: CASSLASTRYNYGYTF. In DNA form, the CDR3 reads TGTGCCAGCAGCTTGGCCTCAACAAGATATAACTATGGCTACACCTTC. Looking up the rest from reference TRBV5-6 and TRBJ1-2 gives the full variable domain: DAGVTQSPTHLIKTRGQQVTLRCSPKSGHDTVSWYQQALGQGPQFIFQYYEEEERQRGNFPDRFSGHQFPNYSSELNVNALLLGDSALYLCASSLASTRYNYGYTFGSGTRLTVV.

The CDR3 coding sequence is TGTGCCAGCAGGCAGACTAGCGGACTTGCTAACAATGAGCAGTTCTTC. Translating gives CASRQTSGLANNEQFF. The V and J genes are TRBV7-9 and TRBJ2-1, with 9 bases that match TRBD2. This CDR3 contains 16 residues. The germline gives CDR1 SEHNR, CDR2 FQNEAQ (reference sequence). The ends lost 6 bases at V and 5 bases at J; junction bases unmatched: 11. Together with reference TRBV7-9 and TRBJ2-1, the CDR3 gives the full variable domain: DTGVSQNPRHKITKRGQNVTFRCDPISEHNRLYWYRQTLGQGPEFLTYFQNEAQLEKSRLLSDRFSAERPKGSFSTLEIQRTEQGDSAMYLCASRQTSGLANNEQFFGPGTRLTVL.

V gene TRBV20-1 combines with J gene TRBJ2-1, with 10 bases that match TRBD1. Germline values: CDR1 DFQATT, CDR2 SNEGSKA (reference sequence). V lost 1 base, J lost 3 bases, and 6 bases stayed unmatched. CDR3 size: 16 residues. The CDR3 coding sequence is TGCAGTGCTAGAGCTTCCGGGACAGGGGTCTACAATGAGCAGTTCTTC. Protein: CSARASGTGVYNEQFF.